One sample yielded the 6 T cell receptor beta chains listed below, sequenced in a study of identical twins. TCRdb re-called the 5' RACE reads with MiXCR, one entry per CDR3 protein. The sample lists around 340,000 distinct CDR3 sequences, around 12% occurring once. This sample also appeared in a second study, on yellow fever vaccine responses in identical twins.

Sequences were obtained from CD8+ T cells sorted from blood. The source of these receptors is a woman aged 18-29 years in good health.

This clonotype was detected many times. This chain links TRBV7-9 with TRBJ1-1; 7 bases are shared with TRBD1. Germline-derived CDR1 and CDR2 are SEHNR and FQNEAQ (reference sequence). The CDR3 has 12 residues. The junction had 3 bases not matched to a gene; V was cut back by 6 bases and J by 5 bases. This chain's CDR3 is CASSSGGTEAFF. As DNA, the CDR3 is TGTGCCAGCAGTTCAGGGGGTACTGAAGCTTTCTTT. The variable domain in full, completed from reference TRBV7-9 and TRBJ1-1, reads DTGVSQNPRHKITKRGQNVTFRCDPISEHNRLYWYRQTLGQGPEFLTYFQNEAQLEKSRLLSDRFSAERPKGSFSTLEIQRTEQGDSAMYLCASSSGGTEAFFGQGTRLTVV.

The rearrangement links TRBV27 to TRBJ2-1; 10 bases fit TRBD2. The germline V gene encodes CDR1 MNHEY and CDR2 SMNVEV (reference sequence). The CDR3 runs 20 residues. V shed 6 bases and J 8 bases; nucleotides not matched to a gene: 25. The CDR3 DNA sequence: TGTGCCAGCAGCAGTTACCCCTTCCTCGAGGCTAGCGGGAGCGGGGATGAGCAGTTCTTC. It is translated as CASSSYPFLEASGSGDEQFF.

This clonotype has just a few counts. The V call is TRBV4-2, the J call TRBJ2-1, with D possibly being TRBD2 (5 bases). Trimming cost V 0 bases and J 9 bases, with 15 bases left between them. Germline V gene data show CDR1 as LGHNA and CDR2 as YNFKEQ. This CDR3 spans 15 amino acids. The CDR3 DNA is TGTGCCAGCAGCCAAGACTTGGGTCGGGGTTTTGAGCAGTTCTTC. This translates into CASSQDLGRGFEQFF.

This clonotype was detected ten times or more. The chain recombines TRBV12-3 or TRBV12-4 with TRBJ2-1; the match to TRBD2 covers 10 bases. After removal of 5 bases from V and 8 bases from J, the junction contained 12 bases not matched to a gene. CDR3 length: 16 residues. The CDR3 loop is CASSPIQRGGVYEQFF. The DNA for the CDR3 is TGTGCCAGCAGTCCAATCCAGCGGGGGGGAGTGTATGAGCAGTTCTTC.

V is TRBV5-1 and J is TRBJ2-1; D may be TRBD1 (6 bases). Germline V CDR1 and CDR2: SGHRS, YFSETQ. Trimming took off 2 bases at V and 9 bases at J, with 15 bases between the two ends. The CDR3 contains 14 residues. CDR3 loop: CASSFTIGGGEQFF. The CDR3 DNA reads TGCGCCAGCAGCTTTACTATTGGGGGCGGTGAGCAGTTCTTC.

In its sample, this clonotype was seen many times. V and J are TRBV12-3 or TRBV12-4 and TRBJ1-5, with 7 bases fitting TRBD1. This CDR3 contains 15 residues. V lost 5 bases and J lost 0; bases outside the gene matches: 4. This CDR3 reads CASSKQGYSNQPQHF. As DNA, the CDR3 is TGTGCCAGCAGTAAACAGGGGTATAGCAATCAGCCCCAGCATTTT.